Below are 5 T cell receptor beta chains sequenced from a single sample in a study of T cell changes during pregnancy in multiple sclerosis. The protocol was immunoSEQ multiplex PCR, while the TCRdb copy is restricted to in-frame clones and leaves out a portion. The top ten hold 4.5% to 7% of the sample, which has around 20,000 clones, about 87% seen once. The specimen was CD8+ T cells from peripheral blood mononuclear cells, collected after pregnancy. Source of these receptors: a female donor in good health, enrolled as a control in a pregnancy study.

This clone was recorded only once. The chain is built from TRBV7-9 and TRBJ1-1; D unclear. Germline CDR1 reads SEHNR; CDR2 reads FQNEAQ (reference sequence). With 5 bases removed from V and 5 bases from J, the gap between germline ends came to 15 bases. The CDR3 length is 14 residues. The CDR3 loop is CASSPPGVRTEAFF. CDR3 bases: TGTGCCAGCAGCCCCCCCGGGGTCCGGACTGAAGCTTTCTTT.

This clone was seen a single time. This rearrangement joins TRBV12-5 to TRBJ1-1; unclear D gene. The CDR3 spans 14 residues. V was trimmed by 6 bases and J by 4 bases, leaving 15 bases between them. The germline gives CDR1 LGHNT, CDR2 FRNRAP. The chain's CDR3 is CASGSGGLITEAFF. The CDR3 DNA is TGTGCTAGTGGCTCGGGAGGCCTAATCACTGAAGCTTTCTTT.

The V gene is TRBV7-2, the J gene TRBJ1-3; TRBD1 agrees at 7 bases. J gave up 0 bases and V 5 bases, and 7 bases lay outside the gene matches. Germline V lookup: CDR1 SGHTA, CDR2 FQGNSA. The CDR3 is made up of 16 amino acids. The CDR3 reads CASSPGQDSSGNTIYF. The CDR3 DNA sequence: TGTGCCAGCAGCCCTGGACAGGATAGCTCTGGAAACACCATATATTTT. Full variable domain (missing parts from reference TRBV7-2 and TRBJ1-3): GAGVSQSPSNKVTEKGKDVELRCDPISGHTALYWYRQSLGQGLEFLIYFQGNSAPDKSGLPSDRFSAERTGGSVSTLTIQRTQQEDSAVYLCASSPGQDSSGNTIYFGEGSWLTVV.

The chain employs TRBV12-5 and TRBJ1-1; D gene unclear. The germline V gene encodes CDR1 LGHNT and CDR2 FRNRAP. Trimming stripped 3 bases from V and 10 bases from J, with 9 bases between. This CDR3 spans 11 amino acids. DNA for the CDR3: TGTGCTAGTGGTTTCCGGGAGGTAGCTTTCTTT. Translated: CASGFREVAFF.

The V and J genes are TRBV7-9 and TRBJ1-4; D perhaps matches TRBD1 (5 bases). The CDR3 has 17 amino acids. V was cut by 6 bases and J by 3 bases, with 20 bases left in between. CDR1 is SEHNR and CDR2 is FQNEAQ in the germline V gene (reference sequence). CDR3 nucleotide sequence: TGTGCCAGCAGGCCCAGTCCAGGGTCCGAGGCTAATGAAAAACTGTTTTTT. It is translated as CASRPSPGSEANEKLFF.